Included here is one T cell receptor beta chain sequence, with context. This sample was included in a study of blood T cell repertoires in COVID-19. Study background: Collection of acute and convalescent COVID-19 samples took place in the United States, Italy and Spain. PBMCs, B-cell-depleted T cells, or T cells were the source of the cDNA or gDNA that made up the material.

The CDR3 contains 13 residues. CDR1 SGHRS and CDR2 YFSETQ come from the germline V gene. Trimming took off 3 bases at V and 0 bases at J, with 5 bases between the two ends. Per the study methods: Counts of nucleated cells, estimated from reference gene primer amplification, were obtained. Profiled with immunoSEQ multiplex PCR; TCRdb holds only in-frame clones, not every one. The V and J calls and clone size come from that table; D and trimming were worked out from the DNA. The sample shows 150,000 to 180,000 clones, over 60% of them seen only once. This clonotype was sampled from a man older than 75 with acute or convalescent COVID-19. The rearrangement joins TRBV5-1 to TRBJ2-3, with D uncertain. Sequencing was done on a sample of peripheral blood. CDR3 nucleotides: TGCGCCAGCAGCTCCACTAGCACAGATACGCAGTATTTT. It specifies CASSSTSTDTQYF.